Each of the 21 T cell receptor beta chains below was sequenced from the same sample in a study of identical twins. MiXCR, applied by TCRdb to the 5' RACE reads, yields one record per CDR3 protein. This sample has approximately 190,000 distinct CDR3 sequences; around 15% occur once, and the top ten carry 40%. This same sample was also taken into another study, of T cells expressing NK-cell markers.

Sequencing used CD8+ T cells sorted from blood. All receptors derive from a woman between 18 and 29 years old in good health.

This clonotype has a handful of counts. This chain joins TRBV6-2 or TRBV6-3 and TRBJ2-1; a possible D gene is TRBD2 (5 bases). The germline V and J ends were trimmed by 4 bases and 8 bases, with 21 bases remaining between them. This CDR3 has 16 residues. From germline, CDR1 is MNHEY and CDR2 SVGEGT. The DNA of the CDR3 is TGTGCCAGCAGTTCCGACTGGGCTGACTCAGCGGATGAGCAGTTCTTC. Translation: CASSSDWADSADEQFF.

This clonotype was counted between two and nine times. The chain recombines TRBV29-1 with TRBJ1-2; 11 bases map to TRBD1. Per the germline V gene, CDR1 is SQVTM and CDR2 is ANQGSEA. The CDR3 length is 12 residues. Trimming took 6 bases from V and 7 from J; bases not matched to a gene: 4. CDR3 in DNA: TGCAGCGTGAGGACAGGGGGCGGTGGCTACACCTTC. Protein product: CSVRTGGGGYTF.

This clonotype was detected a few times. This chain joins TRBV7-6 and TRBJ2-7, with 8 bases lining up with TRBD1. This CDR3 is built from 14 residues. The trim removed 1 base at V and 5 bases at J, leaving 4 bases unmatched. CDR1 is SGHVS and CDR2 is FNYEAQ in the germline V gene. CDR3 in DNA: TGTGCCAGCAGCTTAGAAGCAGGGGGCGACGAGCAGTACTTC. Translation: CASSLEAGGDEQYF. The whole variable domain, filled in from reference TRBV7-6 and TRBJ2-7, reads GAGVSQSPRYKVTKRGQDVALRCDPISGHVSLYWYRQALGQGPEFLTYFNYEAQQDKSGLPNDRFSAERPEGSISTLTIQRTEQRDSAMYRCASSLEAGGDEQYFGPGTRLTVT.

The chain is built from TRBV21-1 and TRBJ2-1. TRBV21-1 constitutes a pseudogene. The CDR3 is made up of 17 amino acids. This CDR3 is CASSKGLISASNNEQFF. CDR3 nucleotides: TGTGCCAGCAGCAAAGGTTTGATCTCAGCCTCAAACAATGAGCAGTTCTTC.

The chain combines TRBV12-3 or TRBV12-4 with TRBJ2-5; D is undetermined. V gave up 3 bases and J gave up 5 bases, with 4 bases separating them. The CDR3 consists of 11 residues. The CDR3: CASSFAETQYF. The CDR3 DNA sequence: TGTGCCAGCAGTTTCGCTGAGACCCAGTACTTC.

This clonotype was observed many times. The chain recombines TRBV28 with TRBJ2-2; unclear D gene. Trimming cost V 5 bases and J 0 bases, with 7 bases left between them. CDR1 is MDHEN, CDR2 SYDVKM, per germline. The length of the CDR3 is 14 residues. The CDR3 is CASSVSANTGELFF. The CDR3 nucleotides are TGTGCCAGCAGTGTCTCCGCGAACACCGGGGAGCTGTTTTTT. Using reference TRBV28 and TRBJ2-2 for the parts outside the CDR3, the full variable domain is DVKVTQSSRYLVKRTGEKVFLECVQDMDHENMFWYRQDPGLGLRLIYFSYDVKMKEKGDIPEGYSVSREKKERFSLILESASTNQTSMYLCASSVSANTGELFFGEGSRLTVL.

The chain has TRBV7-9 and TRBJ2-5; no firm D call. V shed 3 bases and J shed 2 bases, with 10 bases lying between them. Germline lookup yields CDR1 SEHNR and CDR2 FQNEAQ (reference sequence). CDR3 size: 14 residues. The DNA for the CDR3 is TGTGCCAGCAGCTTTTTTTCGGTTCAAGAGACCCAGTACTTC. It encodes CASSFFSVQETQYF.

This clonotype came up a few times. The genes are TRBV5-1 and TRBJ2-7; 11 nucleotides agree with TRBD1. The trim removed 6 bases at V and 5 bases at J, leaving 4 bases unmatched. The germline V gene encodes CDR1 SGHRS and CDR2 YFSETQ. The CDR3 runs 13 residues. In nucleotides, the CDR3 is TGCGCCAGCACTCGGACAGGGGGCCACGAGCAGTACTTC. Protein sequence: CASTRTGGHEQYF.

The V call is TRBV12-3 or TRBV12-4, the J call TRBJ2-2, with 11 bases lining up with TRBD1. The V and J ends lost 4 bases and 10 bases, in that order; junction bases with no gene match: 11. This CDR3 is 16 amino acids long. The CDR3 loop reads CASSSPDRGQALELFF. CDR3 in DNA: TGTGCCAGCAGTTCCCCGGACAGGGGGCAAGCTTTGGAGCTGTTTTTT.

The rearrangement uses TRBV20-1 and TRBJ2-1; TRBD1 matches at 7 bases. This CDR3 is 16 amino acids long. Unmatched junction bases numbered 8, after V lost 0 bases and J lost 3 bases. Germline assignment: CDR1 DFQATT and CDR2 SNEGSKA (reference sequence). DNA of the CDR3: TGCAGTGCTAGAGAAGCCGGGACAGTCTTCTACAATGAGCAGTTCTTC. Protein: CSAREAGTVFYNEQFF.

The chain carries TRBV12-3 or TRBV12-4 and TRBJ2-3; 12 bases line up with TRBD2. The CDR3 totals 16 residues. V trimming: 7 bases; J trimming: 1 base; junction bases outside the gene matches: 6. Here the CDR3 reads CASTGRLAGGTDTQYF. CDR3 sequence (DNA): TGTGCCAGCACCGGCCGACTAGCGGGGGGCACAGATACGCAGTATTTT.

The chain uses TRBV12-3 or TRBV12-4 and TRBJ1-2; D uncertain. This CDR3 has 15 amino acids. Deletions cut 5 bases from V and 5 bases from J, with 18 bases between. The DNA for the CDR3 is TGTGCCAGCAGTACCGACACTCTTTGGGAGTATGGCTACACCTTC. Its protein product is CASSTDTLWEYGYTF.

This clonotype was detected only a few times. The V and J genes are TRBV12-3 or TRBV12-4 and TRBJ2-2; D uncertain. The CDR3 covers 17 residues. Trimming removed 2 bases from V and 0 bases from J, with 13 bases in between. The CDR3 loop is CASSLRSLKANTGELFF. DNA for the CDR3: TGTGCCAGCAGTTTAAGGTCCCTAAAGGCGAACACCGGGGAGCTGTTTTTT.

This clonotype appeared many times. The chain combines TRBV20-1 with TRBJ2-1; D not resolved. CDR3 length: 15 amino acids. The ends were cut back, 4 bases at V and 0 bases at J, with 13 bases in the middle. CDR1 is DFQATT, CDR2 SNEGSKA, per germline (reference sequence). As DNA, the CDR3 is TGCAGTGCTACAGTTAGCCCGAGCTCCTACAATGAGCAGTTCTTC. Encoded protein: CSATVSPSSYNEQFF.

Note on this clonotype: Its ends do not fully match the called genes, so a read error is possible. The chain links TRBV12-3 or TRBV12-4 to TRBJ2-1; 13 bases align to TRBD2. The CDR3 runs 19 residues. CDR3 DNA: TGTACCAGCAGATTACCGGGACTAGCGGGATTCAGCTCCTACAATGAGCAGTTCTTC. It translates to CTSRLPGLAGFSSYNEQFF.

The chain employs TRBV20-1 and TRBJ2-3; a possible D gene is TRBD2 (5 bases). Germline CDR1 and CDR2: DFQATT and SNEGSKA (reference sequence). The CDR3 sequence is 16 residues long. Trimming left V 0 bases short and J 4 bases short, with 17 bases between. CDR3 bases: TGCAGTGCTAGAGATACCCCACAGCGGTCGCCAGATACGCAGTATTTT. It translates to CSARDTPQRSPDTQYF.

In DNA, the CDR3 is TGTGCCAGCAGCCCAAGACTAGCGAGAGAGTACGAGCAGTACTTC. Translating it yields CASSPRLAREYEQYF. V and J are TRBV3-1 and TRBJ2-7; the match to TRBD2 covers 8 bases. J was trimmed by 4 bases and V by 4 bases; bases with no gene match: 9. This CDR3 comprises 15 residues. Germline V gene data show CDR1 as LGHDT and CDR2 as YNNKEL (reference sequence).

The chain is built from TRBV11-2 and TRBJ2-1; TRBD2 matches 9 bases. Germline CDR1 is SGHAT and CDR2 is FQNNGV. V shed 1 base and J 9 bases; nucleotides not matched to a gene: 19. CDR3 length: 19 residues. The DNA for the CDR3 is TGTGCCAGCAGCTTAGGGGGTGTTGCGGGGGGGCCGGTCGGTTCTGAGCAGTTCTTC. This gives the protein CASSLGGVAGGPVGSEQFF.

The chain has TRBV5-6 and TRBJ2-1; either TRBD1 or TRBD2 may supply D (7 bases each). CDR3 size: 17 residues. The ends were cut back, 3 bases at V and 2 bases at J, with 18 bases in the middle. CDR1 is SGHDT, CDR2 YYEEEE, per germline. CDR3 sequence reads: CASSSEGAGAPYNEQFF. The CDR3 nucleotides are TGTGCCAGCAGCTCGGAGGGGGCGGGGGCGCCCTACAATGAGCAGTTCTTC.

This chain uses TRBV11-3 with TRBJ1-1; D gene uncertain. The length of the CDR3 is 13 residues. Trimming cost V 6 bases and J 4 bases, with 12 bases left between them. In germline, CDR1 is SGHNT, CDR2 YENEEA. CDR3 nucleotide sequence: TGTGCCAGCAGGTCCGGTTCGGTCACTGAAGCTTTCTTT. Translating gives CASRSGSVTEAFF.

This clonotype was counted only a few times. The chain carries TRBV25-1 and TRBJ1-2, with 9 bases that match TRBD1. From germline, CDR1 is MGHDK and CDR2 SYGVNS. This CDR3 region has 13 residues. With V trimmed by 3 bases and J by 6 bases, 2 bases remained unmatched. CDR3 coding DNA: TGTGCCAGCAGTGATTGGACAGGGGATGGCTACACCTTC. Its protein product is CASSDWTGDGYTF.